In its sample, the clone carrying this T cell receptor (beta chain) was seen a few times. Antigen specificity is unknown. The record originates from a study of beta chain features in type 1 diabetes. Whole-study results and caveats: In patients and controls equally, PCR might favor templates that are shorter.

Expressed TCRB transcripts were sequenced after all isolated RNA was converted to cDNA. The table came from immunoSEQ multiplex PCR; TCRdb's copy has only in-frame clones and leaves some out. The sample includes over 500,000 clones, around 15% of them seen just once. Germline CDR1 SGHDN, CDR2 FVKESK. This CDR3 has 16 amino acids. V lost 0 bases and J 6 bases, leaving 18 bases between the germline ends. This rearrangement joins TRBV14 to TRBJ2-7; D may be TRBD2 (5 bases). This TCR was recovered from a man aged 18 to 30 in good health. The specimen was naive CD4+ T cells from blood. CDR3: CASSQDPGKGALEQYF. The CDR3 region has the DNA TGTGCCAGCAGCCAAGATCCCGGGAAGGGAGCCCTCGAGCAGTACTTC.